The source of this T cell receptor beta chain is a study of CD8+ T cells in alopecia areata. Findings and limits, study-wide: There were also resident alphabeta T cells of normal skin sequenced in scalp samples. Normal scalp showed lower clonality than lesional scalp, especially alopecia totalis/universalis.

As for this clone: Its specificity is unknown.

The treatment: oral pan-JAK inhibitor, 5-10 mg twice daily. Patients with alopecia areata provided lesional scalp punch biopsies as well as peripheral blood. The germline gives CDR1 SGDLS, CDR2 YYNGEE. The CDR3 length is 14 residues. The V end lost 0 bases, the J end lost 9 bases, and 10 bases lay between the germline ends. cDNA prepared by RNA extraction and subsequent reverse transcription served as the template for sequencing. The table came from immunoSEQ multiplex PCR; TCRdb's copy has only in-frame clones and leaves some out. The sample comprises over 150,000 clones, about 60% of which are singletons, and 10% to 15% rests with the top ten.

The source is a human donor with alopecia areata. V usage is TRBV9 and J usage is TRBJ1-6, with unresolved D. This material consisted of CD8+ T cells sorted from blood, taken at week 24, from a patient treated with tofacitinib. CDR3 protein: CASSVARSGSPLHF. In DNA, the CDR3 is TGTGCCAGCAGCGTAGCTAGGTCCGGTTCACCCCTCCACTTT. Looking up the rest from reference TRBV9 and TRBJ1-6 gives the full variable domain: DSGVTQTPKHLITATGQRVTLRCSPRSGDLSVYWYQQSLDQGLQFLIQYYNGEERAKGNILERFSAQQFPDLHSELNLSSLELGDSALYFCASSVARSGSPLHFGNGTRLTVT.